These 13 T cell receptor beta chains were sequenced from one sample in a study of blood T cells in healthy people across ages. The second PCR ran about 6 to 11 cycles with a sample-barcoded 5' primer and J-beta primers. MiXCR, applied by TCRdb to the 5' RACE reads, yields one record per CDR3 protein. This table holds fewer than 900,000 distinct CDR3 sequences, under 40% found once. Sequences were obtained from blood. All receptors come from a man younger than 35 in good health.

This clonotype was detected ten times or more. V gene TRBV20-1 combines with J gene TRBJ2-1; D gene unclear. Germline V CDR1 and CDR2: DFQATT, SNEGSKA (reference sequence). Trimming stripped 2 bases from V and 7 bases from J, with 6 bases between. The CDR3 spans 11 residues. Here the CDR3 DNA reads TGCAGTGCTAGACTGGATAATGAGCAGTTCTTC. Its translation: CSARLDNEQFF.

The V gene is TRBV4-2, the J gene TRBJ1-4, with 10 bases lining up with TRBD1. Germline CDR1 reads LGHNA; CDR2 reads YNFKEQ. The CDR3 spans 15 residues. J gave up 6 bases and V 7 bases, and 8 bases lay outside the gene matches. The CDR3 sequence: CASTQHGQGDEKLFF. CDR3 in DNA: TGTGCCAGCACCCAGCACGGACAGGGGGATGAAAAACTGTTTTTT.

This clonotype has at least ten counts. The CDR3: CASSQDRSGKETQYF. For the CDR3, the DNA is TGCGCCAGCAGCCAAGATAGGTCAGGGAAAGAGACCCAGTACTTC. The chain couples TRBV4-1 to TRBJ2-5; D is possibly TRBD1 (5 bases). Germline CDR1 MGHRA, CDR2 YSYEKL. CDR3 size: 15 residues. The V end lost 0 bases, the J end lost 3 bases, and 11 bases lay between the germline ends.

This clonotype came up a few times. The rearrangement joins TRBV10-3 to TRBJ1-2; D may be TRBD1 (5 bases). This CDR3 has 15 residues. Germline V gene lookup returns CDR1 ENHRY and CDR2 SYGVKD. Trimming cost V 0 bases and J 6 bases, with 14 bases left between them. CDR3 sequence (DNA): TGTGCCATCAGTGAGTCTGGCCGGGACTTCCATGGCTACACCTTC. Protein sequence: CAISESGRDFHGYTF.

The V call is TRBV20-1, the J call TRBJ2-3; TRBD2 matches at 8 bases. CDR1 and CDR2 (germline): DFQATT, SNEGSKA (reference sequence). Germline trimming cut 0 bases from V and 6 bases from J; bases unmatched to any gene: 20. The CDR3 contains 19 residues. The CDR3 coding sequence is TGCAGTGCTAGAGATTATCTCGCGTCGGGCGGGGGGCAGGGGGATACGCAGTATTTT. Translation gives CSARDYLASGGGQGDTQYF.

This clonotype has a handful of counts. The rearrangement joins TRBV7-9 to TRBJ2-1; possible D gene TRBD2, 5 bases. The germline V gene has CDR1 SEHNR and CDR2 FQNEAQ (reference sequence). The CDR3 is 15 amino acids. Deletions cut 4 bases from V and 1 base from J, with 11 bases between. The CDR3 spells CASSSPTGSYNEQFF. The CDR3 nucleotides are TGTGCCAGCAGCTCTCCAACGGGGTCCTACAATGAGCAGTTCTTC.

V is TRBV29-1 and J is TRBJ2-1, with D possibly matching TRBD2 (5 bases). The CDR3 totals 11 residues. Germline-derived CDR1 and CDR2 are SQVTM and ANQGSEA. Trimming shortened V by 5 bases and J by 7 bases, and 9 bases separated the two germline ends. This chain's CDR3 is CSVRGTNEQFF. CDR3 nucleotides: TGCAGCGTTCGGGGTACAAATGAGCAGTTCTTC.

The chain employs TRBV7-2 and TRBJ2-1; D is possibly TRBD1 (5 bases). CDR1 and CDR2 (germline): SGHTA, FQGNSA. The CDR3 covers 12 residues. V lost 1 base and J 12 bases, leaving 10 bases between the germline ends. DNA for the CDR3: TGTGCCAGCAGCTTAGTCGGAACAGGGCAGTTCTTC. Translation gives CASSLVGTGQFF.

In DNA, the CDR3 is TGTGCCAGCAGGACCGACCGCATCTACACCTTC. This translates into CASRTDRIYTF. The chain carries TRBV6-5 and TRBJ1-2, with D unclear. The CDR3 loop spans 11 amino acids. Trimming left V 6 bases short and J 10 bases short, with 12 bases between. Germline V CDR1 and CDR2: MNHEY, SVGAGI.

In this sample, this clonotype turned up a few times. The chain uses TRBV6-2 or TRBV6-3 and TRBJ2-7; 8 positions agree with TRBD1. With V trimmed by 7 bases and J by 4 bases, 9 bases remained unmatched. Germline-derived CDR1 and CDR2 are MNHEY and SVGEGT. The CDR3 runs to 14 residues. The DNA for the CDR3 is TGTGCCAGCATGGAGGACAGGGAGATTTACGAGCAGTACTTC. As protein: CASMEDREIYEQYF.

The V and J genes are TRBV2 and TRBJ1-2, with a possible D match to TRBD1 (5 bases). This CDR3 has 13 residues. The V end was cut by 4 bases, the J end by 6 bases, with 12 bases between. Germline V gene lookup returns CDR1 SNHLY and CDR2 FYNNEI. CDR3: CASSGLRENGYTF. CDR3 DNA: TGTGCCAGCAGTGGTCTCAGGGAGAATGGCTACACCTTC.

The CDR3 reads CASSRANTGELFF. CDR3 nucleotides: TGCGCCAGCAGCCGGGCGAACACCGGGGAGCTGTTTTTT. This chain links TRBV4-3 with TRBJ2-2; no firm D call. Germline CDR1 is LGHNA and CDR2 is YSLEER. CDR3 length: 13 amino acids. V lost 4 bases to trimming and J lost 0 bases, with 3 bases between them.

The chain recombines TRBV6-2 or TRBV6-3 with TRBJ2-7, with TRBD1 matching over 8 bases. Per germline, CDR1 MNHEY and CDR2 SVGEGT. Trimming at V came to 6 bases and at J to 3 bases, leaving 10 bases not matched to a gene. This CDR3 has 15 amino acids. The chain's CDR3 is CASSLGQGMVYEQYF. The DNA of the CDR3 is TGTGCCAGCAGCCTCGGACAGGGAATGGTCTACGAGCAGTACTTC.